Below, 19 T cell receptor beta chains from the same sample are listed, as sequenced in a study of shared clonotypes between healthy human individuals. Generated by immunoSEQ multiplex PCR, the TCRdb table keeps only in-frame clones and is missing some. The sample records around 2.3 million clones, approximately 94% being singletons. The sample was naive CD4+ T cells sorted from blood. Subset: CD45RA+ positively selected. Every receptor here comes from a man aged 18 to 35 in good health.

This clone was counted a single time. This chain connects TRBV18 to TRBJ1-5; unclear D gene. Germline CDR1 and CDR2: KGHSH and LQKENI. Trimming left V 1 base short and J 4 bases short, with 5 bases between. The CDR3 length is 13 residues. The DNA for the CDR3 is TGTGCCAGCTCACCACGGACTAATCAGCCCCAGCATTTT. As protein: CASSPRTNQPQHF.

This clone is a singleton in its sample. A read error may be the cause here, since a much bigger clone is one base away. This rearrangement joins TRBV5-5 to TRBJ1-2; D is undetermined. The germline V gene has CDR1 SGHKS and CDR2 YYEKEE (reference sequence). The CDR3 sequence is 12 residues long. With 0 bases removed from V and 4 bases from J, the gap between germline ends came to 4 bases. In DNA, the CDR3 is TGTGCCAGCAGCTTGGCCAGCTATGGCTACACCTTC. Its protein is CASSLASYGYTF.

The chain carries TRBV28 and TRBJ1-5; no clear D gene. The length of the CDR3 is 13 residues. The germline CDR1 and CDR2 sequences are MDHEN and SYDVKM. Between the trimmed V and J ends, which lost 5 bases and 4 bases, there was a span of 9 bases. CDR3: CASSHLQNQPQHF. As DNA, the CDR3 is TGTGCCAGCAGTCATTTACAGAATCAGCCCCAGCATTTT.

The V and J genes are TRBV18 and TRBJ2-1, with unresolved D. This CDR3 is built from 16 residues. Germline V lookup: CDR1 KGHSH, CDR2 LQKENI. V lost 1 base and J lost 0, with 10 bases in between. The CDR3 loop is CASSPLPDSSYNEQFF. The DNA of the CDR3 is TGTGCCAGCTCACCACTTCCCGATAGCTCCTACAATGAGCAGTTCTTC.

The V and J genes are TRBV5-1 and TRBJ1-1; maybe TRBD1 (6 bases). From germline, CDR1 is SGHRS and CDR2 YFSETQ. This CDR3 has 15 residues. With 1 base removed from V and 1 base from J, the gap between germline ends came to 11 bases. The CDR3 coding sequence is TGCGCCAGCAGCTTGACAGGGCAGAAGAACACTGAAGCTTTCTTT. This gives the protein CASSLTGQKNTEAFF.

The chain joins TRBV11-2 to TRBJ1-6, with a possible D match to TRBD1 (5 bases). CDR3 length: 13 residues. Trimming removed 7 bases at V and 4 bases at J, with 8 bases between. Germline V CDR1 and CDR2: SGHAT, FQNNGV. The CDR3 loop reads CASTEGYNSPLHF. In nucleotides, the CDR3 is TGTGCCAGCACAGAGGGGTATAATTCACCCCTCCACTTT.

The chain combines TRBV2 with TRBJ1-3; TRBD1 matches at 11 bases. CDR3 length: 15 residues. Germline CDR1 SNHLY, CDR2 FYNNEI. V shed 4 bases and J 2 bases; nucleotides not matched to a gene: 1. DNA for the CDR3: TGTGCCAGCAGTGGGGGACAGGGGGCTGGAAACACCATATATTTT. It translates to CASSGGQGAGNTIYF. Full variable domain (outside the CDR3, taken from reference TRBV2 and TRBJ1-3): EPEVTQTPSHQVTQMGQEVILRCVPISNHLYFYWYRQILGQKVEFLVSFYNNEISEKSEIFDDQFSVERPDGSNFTLKIRSTKLEDSAMYFCASSGGQGAGNTIYFGEGSWLTVV.

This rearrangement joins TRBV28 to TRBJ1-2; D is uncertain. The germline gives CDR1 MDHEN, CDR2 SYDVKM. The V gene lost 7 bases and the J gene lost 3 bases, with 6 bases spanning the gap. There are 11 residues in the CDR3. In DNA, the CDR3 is TGTGCCAGCAAGTTGGACTATGGCTACACCTTC. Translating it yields CASKLDYGYTF.

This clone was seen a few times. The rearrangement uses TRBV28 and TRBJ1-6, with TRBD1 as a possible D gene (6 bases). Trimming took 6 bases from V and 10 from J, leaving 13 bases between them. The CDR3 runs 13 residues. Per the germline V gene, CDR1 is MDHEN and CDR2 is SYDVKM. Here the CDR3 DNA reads TGTGCCAGCAGGTCGGGGGGCGTGTCACCCCTCCACTTT. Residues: CASRSGGVSPLHF.

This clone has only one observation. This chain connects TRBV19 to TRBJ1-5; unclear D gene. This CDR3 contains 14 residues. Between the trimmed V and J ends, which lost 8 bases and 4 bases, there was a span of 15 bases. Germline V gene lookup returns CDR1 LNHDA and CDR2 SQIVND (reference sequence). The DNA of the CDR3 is TGTGCCAGTCAAGGCCAATCATCTAATCAGCCCCAGCATTTT. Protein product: CASQGQSSNQPQHF.

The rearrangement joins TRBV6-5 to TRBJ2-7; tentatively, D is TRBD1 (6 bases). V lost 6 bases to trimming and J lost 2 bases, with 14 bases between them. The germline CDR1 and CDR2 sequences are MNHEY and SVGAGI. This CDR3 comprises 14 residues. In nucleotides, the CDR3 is TGTGCCAGCAGACCCGCAGGGGTTGCCTACGAGCAGTACTTC. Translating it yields CASRPAGVAYEQYF.

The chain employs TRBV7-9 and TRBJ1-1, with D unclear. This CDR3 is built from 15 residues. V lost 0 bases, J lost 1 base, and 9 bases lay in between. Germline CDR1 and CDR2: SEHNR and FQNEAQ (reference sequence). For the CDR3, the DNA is TGTGCCAGCAGCTTAGCCCTTGGCCCGAACACTGAAGCTTTCTTT. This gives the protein CASSLALGPNTEAFF.

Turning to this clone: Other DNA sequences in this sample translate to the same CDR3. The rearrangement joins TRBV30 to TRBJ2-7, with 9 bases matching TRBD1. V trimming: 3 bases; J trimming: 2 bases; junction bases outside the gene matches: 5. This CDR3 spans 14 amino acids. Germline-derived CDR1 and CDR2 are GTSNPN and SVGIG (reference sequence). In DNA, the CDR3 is TGTGCCTGGAGCCGACAGGGGGGTACCTACGAGCAGTACTTC. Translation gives CAWSRQGGTYEQYF.

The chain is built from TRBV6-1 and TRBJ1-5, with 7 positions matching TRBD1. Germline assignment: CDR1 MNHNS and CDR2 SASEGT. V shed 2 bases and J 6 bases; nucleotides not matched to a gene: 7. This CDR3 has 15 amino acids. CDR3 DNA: TGTGCCAGCAGTGAATCAAAGGGGGCAGGTCAGCCCCAGCATTTT. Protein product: CASSESKGAGQPQHF.

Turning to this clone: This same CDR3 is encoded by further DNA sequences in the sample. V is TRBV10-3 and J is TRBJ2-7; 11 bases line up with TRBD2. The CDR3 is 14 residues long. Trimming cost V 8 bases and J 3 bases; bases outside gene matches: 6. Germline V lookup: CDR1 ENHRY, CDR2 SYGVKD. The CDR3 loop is CAISSGTSGYEQYF. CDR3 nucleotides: TGTGCCATCTCATCCGGGACTAGCGGCTACGAGCAGTACTTC.

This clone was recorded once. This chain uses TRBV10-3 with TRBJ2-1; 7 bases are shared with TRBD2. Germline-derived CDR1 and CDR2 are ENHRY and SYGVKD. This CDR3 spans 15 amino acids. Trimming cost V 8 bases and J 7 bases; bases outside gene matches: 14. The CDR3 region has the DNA TGTGCCATCGGAGGTGGCGGGAGTGATGGGAATGAGCAGTTCTTC. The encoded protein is CAIGGGGSDGNEQFF.

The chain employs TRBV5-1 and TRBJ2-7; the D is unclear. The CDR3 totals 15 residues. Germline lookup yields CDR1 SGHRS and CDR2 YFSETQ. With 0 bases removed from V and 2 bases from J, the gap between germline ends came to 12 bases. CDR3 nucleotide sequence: TGCGCCAGCAGCTTGGCTGAGCTCGGCGCCTACGAGCAGTACTTC. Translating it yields CASSLAELGAYEQYF.

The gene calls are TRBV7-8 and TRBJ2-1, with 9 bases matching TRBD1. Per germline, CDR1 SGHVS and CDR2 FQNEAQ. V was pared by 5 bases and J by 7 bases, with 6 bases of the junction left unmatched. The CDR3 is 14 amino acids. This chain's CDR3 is CASSRGQGYNEQFF. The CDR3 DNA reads TGTGCCAGCAGCCGCGGACAGGGGTATAATGAGCAGTTCTTC. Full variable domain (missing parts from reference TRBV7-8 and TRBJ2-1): GAGVSQSPRYKVAKRGQDVALRCDPISGHVSLFWYQQALGQGPEFLTYFQNEAQLDKSGLPSDRFFAERPEGSVSTLKIQRTQQEDSAVYLCASSRGQGYNEQFFGPGTRLTVL.

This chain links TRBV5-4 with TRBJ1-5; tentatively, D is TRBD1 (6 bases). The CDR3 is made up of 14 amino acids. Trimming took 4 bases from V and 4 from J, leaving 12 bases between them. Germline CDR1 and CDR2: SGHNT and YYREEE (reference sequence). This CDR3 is CASSPERGNQPQHF. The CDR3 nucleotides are TGTGCCAGCAGCCCGGAAAGGGGGAATCAGCCCCAGCATTTT.